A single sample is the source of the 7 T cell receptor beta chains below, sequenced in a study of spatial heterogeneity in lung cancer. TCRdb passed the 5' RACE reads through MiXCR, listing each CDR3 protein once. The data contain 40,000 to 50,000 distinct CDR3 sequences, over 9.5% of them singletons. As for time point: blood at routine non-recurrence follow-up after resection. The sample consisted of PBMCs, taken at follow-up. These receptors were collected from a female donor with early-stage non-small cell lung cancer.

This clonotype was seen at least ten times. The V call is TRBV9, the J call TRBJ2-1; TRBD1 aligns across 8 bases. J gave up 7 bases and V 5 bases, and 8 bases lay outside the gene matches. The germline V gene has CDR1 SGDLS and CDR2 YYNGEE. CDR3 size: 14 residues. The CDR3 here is CASSTAGGGNEQFF. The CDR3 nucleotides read TGTGCCAGCAGTACTGCAGGGGGCGGAAATGAGCAGTTCTTC.

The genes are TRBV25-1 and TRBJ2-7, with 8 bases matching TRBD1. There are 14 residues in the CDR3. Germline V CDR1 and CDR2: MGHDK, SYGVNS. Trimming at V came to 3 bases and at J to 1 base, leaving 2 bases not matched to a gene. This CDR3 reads CASSEDRASYEQYF. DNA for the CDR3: TGTGCCAGCAGTGAGGACAGGGCATCCTACGAGCAGTACTTC.

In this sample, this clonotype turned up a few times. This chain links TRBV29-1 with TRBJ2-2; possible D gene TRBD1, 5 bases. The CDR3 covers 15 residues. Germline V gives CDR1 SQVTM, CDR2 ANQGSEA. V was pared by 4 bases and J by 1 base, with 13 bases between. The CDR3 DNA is TGCAGCGTTGTACGGGCAGGGAAGAACACCGGGGAGCTGTTTTTT. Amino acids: CSVVRAGKNTGELFF.

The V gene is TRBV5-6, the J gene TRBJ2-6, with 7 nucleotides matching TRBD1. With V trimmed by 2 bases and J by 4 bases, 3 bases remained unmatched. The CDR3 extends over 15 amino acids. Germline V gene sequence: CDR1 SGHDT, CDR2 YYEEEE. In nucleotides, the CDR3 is TGTGCCAGCAGCTTTACAGGGGTCGGGGCCAACGTCCTGACTTTC. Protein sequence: CASSFTGVGANVLTF. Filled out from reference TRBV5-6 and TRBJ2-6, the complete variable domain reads DAGVTQSPTHLIKTRGQQVTLRCSPKSGHDTVSWYQQALGQGPQFIFQYYEEEERQRGNFPDRFSGHQFPNYSSELNVNALLLGDSALYLCASSFTGVGANVLTFGAGSRLTVL.

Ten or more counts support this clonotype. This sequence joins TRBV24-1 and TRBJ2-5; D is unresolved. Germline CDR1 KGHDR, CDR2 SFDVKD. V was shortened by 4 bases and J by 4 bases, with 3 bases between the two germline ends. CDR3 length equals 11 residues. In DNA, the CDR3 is TGTGCCACCAGTGACGGAGAGACCCAGTACTTC. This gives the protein CATSDGETQYF.

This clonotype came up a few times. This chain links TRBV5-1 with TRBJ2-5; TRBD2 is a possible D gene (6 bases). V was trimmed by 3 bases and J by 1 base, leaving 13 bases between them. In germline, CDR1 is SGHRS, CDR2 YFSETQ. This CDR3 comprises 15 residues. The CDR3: CASSSRGNLQETQYF. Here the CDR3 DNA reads TGCGCCAGCAGCTCGCGGGGTAACCTCCAAGAGACCCAGTACTTC.

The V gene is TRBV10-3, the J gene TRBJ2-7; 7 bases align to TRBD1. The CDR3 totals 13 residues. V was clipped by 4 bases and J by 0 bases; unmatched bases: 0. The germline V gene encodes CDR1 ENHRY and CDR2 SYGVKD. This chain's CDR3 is CAISGQGSYEQYF. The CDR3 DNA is TGTGCCATCAGTGGACAGGGCTCCTACGAGCAGTACTTC.